This T cell receptor beta chain was obtained from a study of blood T cells in healthy people across ages. The V end lost 6 bases, the J end lost 12 bases, and 15 bases lay between the germline ends. CDR1 SEHNR and CDR2 FQNEAQ come from the germline V gene (reference sequence). This CDR3 comprises 13 residues. Through a sample-barcoded 5' primer and a J-beta primer mix, a second PCR was run for roughly 6 to 12 cycles. A single record per CDR3 protein comes from TCRdb applying MiXCR to the 5' RACE reads. The table has about a million distinct CDR3 sequences, about 53% seen once. The sequence was obtained from a woman aged 60-75 years in good health. The sequenced material came from blood. The V and J genes are TRBV7-9 and TRBJ2-6; tentative D call: TRBD2 (5 bases). This CDR3 is CASSRGSLTVLTF. CDR3 sequence (DNA): TGTGCCAGCAGTCGAGGGTCCCTCACCGTCCTGACTTTC.